Below, one T cell receptor beta chain is given with its context. Its antigen remains unidentified. Per-base quality was not reported, and no clone a single base away is much larger than it. The sample originates from a study of CD8 T cells in ankylosing spondylitis (dated by TCRdb to between 2016 and 2019). Some background on the complete study: T cell receptor beta repertoires were profiled in healthy donors and ankylosing spondylitis patients so that disease-linked TCR variants could be found. The full study cohort was made up of 25 to 30 ankylosing spondylitis patients and 108 healthy donors. Peripheral blood was sampled, and synovial fluid was also collected from ankylosing spondylitis patients. What the authors observed across the whole study: Blood from ankylosing spondylitis patients appeared to be characterized by a TCR beta motif composed of eight highly homologous amino acid variants. A CD8+ phenotype was shown by the disease-linked clones, which were found at relatively low frequencies in peripheral blood. According to the report, matched synovial fluid samples from ankylosing spondylitis patients were significantly enriched for the disease-linked clones. Some motif variants had previously been reported in the synovial fluid and blood of reactive arthritis patients, which suggests shared mechanisms of disease initiation.

This sample was sequenced with an Illumina HiSeq 2500. Quantitative 5'-RACE with molecular barcodes was used to prepare TCR beta libraries. Per the source publication's procedure: A new computational method based on a probabilistic model of VDJ rearrangement was used to identify disease-linked TCR variants. TCRdb handled the public reads itself, with Q25 trimming in fastp and clone calling in MiXCR, and kept productive beta chains. Here each entry gathers all rows of one CDR3 protein and keeps the most common genes and DNA. Here the V and J calls rest on TCRdb's processing, not on the authors' analysis. Across this sample there are hundreds of thousands of distinct CDR3 sequences, with over 8.5% seen only once. Of the sample, 6.8% is held by the ten largest clones. The CDR3 measures 14 amino acids from cysteine to phenylalanine. Only CDR3 DNA remains: 42 bases, in frame from the first base. The germline V gene provides CDR1 SGHRS and CDR2 YFSETQ. At the junction V is shortened by 4 bases and J by 5 bases; bases outside the gene matches: 9.

Rearrangement joined TRBV5-1 to TRBJ2-7; TRBD1 agrees with 7 junctional bases. Material for sequencing was blood, either unsorted or a sorted T cell fraction (not recorded which). This sequence originates from a male donor with ankylosing spondylitis or in good health (not recorded which). The DNA reads TGCGCCAGCAGCAGGGACAGAGGGCATCACGAGCAGTACTTC. It specifies CASSRDRGHHEQYF. The full variable domain, with segments outside the CDR3 supplied by the reference TRBV5-1 and TRBJ2-7 proteins, appears as KAGVTQTPRYLIKTRGQQVTLSCSPISGHRSVSWYQQTPGQGLQFLFEYFSETQRNKGNFPGRFSGRQFSNSRSEMNVSTLELGDSALYLCASSRDRGHHEQYFGPGTRLTVT.